This TCR beta chain comes out of a study of blood T cells in healthy people across ages. Broader study findings: Measured against age, TCR beta diversity per million T cells decreased in a roughly linear manner. The diversity estimates, figures obtained from one million T cells, were considered underestimates.

On this clonotype itself: What it recognizes is unknown. A much larger clone differs from this one at a single base, so this may be a read error.

Germline CDR1 MNHEY, CDR2 SVGAGI. CDR3 length: 16 amino acids. V was shortened by 6 bases and J by 2 bases, with 19 bases between the two germline ends. Every sample yielded at least 7 million isolated PBMCs. Primers used in a second PCR of roughly 7 to 12 cycles were a sample-barcoded 5' primer and a J-beta primer mix. One entry per CDR3 protein results from TCRdb running MiXCR on the 5' RACE reads. Found here are 580,000 or so distinct CDR3 sequences, more than 45% of them singletons; the top ten hold about 26%. Sample: blood. The chain couples TRBV6-5 to TRBJ1-2; D might be TRBD1 (6 bases). The source is a man aged 80 or over in good health. Here the CDR3 reads CASRTPDRNLNYGYTF. Written as DNA, the CDR3 is TGTGCCAGCAGAACCCCAGACAGGAACCTCAACTATGGCTACACCTTC.